What follows are 19 T cell receptor beta chains derived from one specimen sequenced in a study of spatial heterogeneity in lung cancer. Time point here: sample taken at primary tumor resection. In each case, whole RNA from tumor, nontumor lung or frozen PBMC was sequenced unsorted. One entry per CDR3 protein results from TCRdb running MiXCR on the 5' RACE reads. The sample has some 83,000 distinct CDR3 sequences, about 20% seen once. Source: PBMCs, taken at surgery. The receptors come from a male donor with early-stage non-small cell lung cancer.

This clonotype was seen only a few times. V gene TRBV6-5 combines with J gene TRBJ1-1; 7 nucleotides align to TRBD1. The CDR3 consists of 13 residues. The germline gives CDR1 MNHEY, CDR2 SVGAGI. V gave up 5 bases and J gave up 5 bases; unmatched junction bases: 5. Here the CDR3 DNA reads TGTGCCAGCAGTCGAACAGGGGTGACTGAAGCTTTCTTT. This sequence encodes CASSRTGVTEAFF.

This clonotype was counted at least ten times. The chain joins TRBV3-1 to TRBJ2-5; D could derive from TRBD1 or TRBD2 (5 bases each). The CDR3 is 13 residues long. Per the germline V gene, CDR1 is LGHDT and CDR2 is YNNKEL (reference sequence). V shed 3 bases and J shed 5 bases, with 10 bases lying between them. As DNA, the CDR3 is TGTGCCAGCAGCCAGCAGGGCGGGGAGACCCAGTACTTC. Translating it yields CASSQQGGETQYF.

This clonotype has at least ten counts. The rearrangement joins TRBV14 to TRBJ2-7; a weak D match, TRBD1 (6 bases). Looked up from germline, CDR1 is SGHDN and CDR2 is FVKESK. The CDR3 has 13 amino acids. The ends were cut back, 4 bases at V and 5 bases at J, with 12 bases in the middle. CDR3 coding DNA: TGTGCCAGCAGCCTAGGGGGATGGAACGAGCAGTACTTC. This codes for CASSLGGWNEQYF.

There are many counts of this clonotype. The rearrangement uses TRBV7-6 and TRBJ2-6; 10 nucleotides match TRBD1. CDR3 length: 21 amino acids. Germline values: CDR1 SGHVS, CDR2 FNYEAQ. V was pared by 1 base and J by 0 bases, with 12 bases of the junction left unmatched. The CDR3 reads CASSLGRTSGQGSSGANVLTF. As DNA, the CDR3 is TGTGCCAGCAGCTTAGGCCGGACCTCGGGACAGGGGAGCTCTGGGGCCAACGTCCTGACTTTC.

The rearrangement joins TRBV19 to TRBJ2-7; D is unresolved. CDR1 and CDR2 (germline): LNHDA, SQIVND (reference sequence). The CDR3 consists of 14 residues. The germline V and J ends were trimmed by 9 bases and 3 bases, with 18 bases remaining between them. The CDR3 DNA is TGTGCCAGCAAACCAAGGCCCCTCGGCTACGAGCAGTACTTC. It translates to CASKPRPLGYEQYF. Complete variable domain (other parts from reference TRBV19 and TRBJ2-7): DGGITQSPKYLFRKEGQNVTLSCEQNLNHDAMYWYRQDPGQGLRLIYYSQIVNDFQKGDIAEGYSVSREKKESFPLTVTSAQKNPTAFYLCASKPRPLGYEQYFGPGTRLTVT.

This clonotype has more than one count but fewer than ten. The V call is TRBV3-1, the J call TRBJ1-2; D remains unclear. Per germline, CDR1 LGHDT and CDR2 YNNKEL (reference sequence). V was shortened by 0 bases and J by 6 bases, with 11 bases between the two germline ends. This CDR3 comprises 14 residues. This chain's CDR3 is CASSQDLGVDGYTF. The CDR3, as DNA: TGTGCCAGCAGCCAAGATCTGGGAGTGGATGGCTACACCTTC. The whole variable domain, filled in from reference TRBV3-1 and TRBJ1-2, reads DTAVSQTPKYLVTQMGNDKSIKCEQNLGHDTMYWYKQDSKKFLKIMFSYNNKELIINETVPNRFSPKSPDKAHLNLHINSLELGDSAVYFCASSQDLGVDGYTFGSGTRLTVV.

V usage is TRBV12-5 and J usage is TRBJ2-7, with D perhaps TRBD1 (6 bases). The CDR3 is 14 residues long. V was trimmed by 5 bases and J by 3 bases, leaving 14 bases between them. The germline CDR1 and CDR2 sequences are LGHNT and FRNRAP. The DNA for the CDR3 is TGTGCTAGTGGTCCCCGAGGGGGTAACTACGAGCAGTACTTC. Protein product: CASGPRGGNYEQYF.

This clonotype was counted between two and nine times. The chain links TRBV6-5 to TRBJ2-5, with D tentatively TRBD1 (7 bases). Germline CDR1 and CDR2: MNHEY and SVGAGI. V was shortened by 1 base and J by 4 bases, with 13 bases between the two germline ends. The CDR3 extends over 15 amino acids. This CDR3 is CASSYYGQGGETQYF. In DNA, the CDR3 is TGTGCCAGCAGTTACTATGGCCAGGGGGGAGAGACCCAGTACTTC.

V usage is TRBV5-6 and J usage is TRBJ2-3; 9 bases line up with TRBD1. Germline assignment: CDR1 SGHDT and CDR2 YYEEEE. The CDR3 covers 14 residues. With V trimmed by 4 bases and J by 6 bases, 6 bases remained unmatched. In DNA, the CDR3 is TGTGCCAGCAGCCCCAGACAGGGGGTCGATACGCAGTATTTT. Its translation is CASSPRQGVDTQYF.

This clonotype was counted at least ten times. The chain uses TRBV28 and TRBJ1-1; D not certain. With 3 bases removed from V and 7 bases from J, the gap between germline ends came to 9 bases. Germline CDR1 MDHEN, CDR2 SYDVKM. This CDR3 is 12 amino acids long. CDR3 nucleotide sequence: TGTGCCAGCAGTTTCAGCGGGGATGAAGCTTTCTTT. This translates into CASSFSGDEAFF.

This clonotype was counted at least ten times. The CDR3 DNA sequence: TGCGCCAGCAGCTCAACCCTGACAAACCGTGAAGCTTTCTTT. This gives the protein CASSSTLTNREAFF. V and J are TRBV5-1 and TRBJ1-1, with D unresolved. V shed 3 bases and J shed 7 bases, with 16 bases lying between them. CDR3 size: 14 residues. CDR1 is SGHRS and CDR2 is YFSETQ in the germline V gene.

In this sample, this clonotype turned up many times. The chain combines TRBV2 with TRBJ1-5, with D possibly TRBD1 on 5 matching bases. V lost 4 bases and J 1 base, leaving 11 bases between the germline ends. Germline V gene data show CDR1 as SNHLY and CDR2 as FYNNEI. The CDR3 has 15 residues. CDR3 DNA: TGTGCCAGCAGTGTGAGAGGGGCCAGCAATCAGCCCCAGCATTTT. Translating gives CASSVRGASNQPQHF.

This clonotype was counted only a few times. The chain has TRBV9 and TRBJ1-5; D may be TRBD1 (6 bases). Per germline, CDR1 SGDLS and CDR2 YYNGEE. The CDR3 spans 15 residues. V lost 2 bases and J lost 0, with 9 bases in between. DNA for the CDR3: TGTGCCAGCAGCGTTGGACAGTATAGCAATCAGCCCCAGCATTTT. The encoded protein is CASSVGQYSNQPQHF. The whole variable domain, remainder taken from reference TRBV9 and TRBJ1-5, is DSGVTQTPKHLITATGQRVTLRCSPRSGDLSVYWYQQSLDQGLQFLIQYYNGEERAKGNILERFSAQQFPDLHSELNLSSLELGDSALYFCASSVGQYSNQPQHFGDGTRLSIL.

This clonotype was detected only a few times. V usage is TRBV7-2 and J usage is TRBJ2-5, with D perhaps TRBD1 or TRBD2 (6 bases each). V lost 8 bases, J lost 1 base, and 20 bases lay in between. This CDR3 has 16 amino acids. CDR1 and CDR2 from the germline V gene are SGHTA and FQGNSA. The chain's CDR3 is CASQAAGGRTQETQYF. The CDR3 DNA sequence: TGTGCCAGCCAAGCTGCCGGGGGCCGGACCCAAGAGACCCAGTACTTC.

In its sample, this clonotype was seen many times. The chain carries TRBV6-2 or TRBV6-3 and TRBJ2-1; tentative D call: TRBD2 (5 bases). Deletions cut 0 bases from V and 9 bases from J, with 15 bases between. This CDR3 has 15 residues. Germline-derived CDR1 and CDR2 are MNHEY and SVGEGT. CDR3 in DNA: TGTGCCAGCAGTTACTCGAACCCGGGGTCCCGTGAGCAGTTCTTC. It specifies CASSYSNPGSREQFF.

V usage is TRBV3-1 and J usage is TRBJ1-2; tentative D call: TRBD1 (5 bases). Trimming shortened V by 3 bases and J by 0 bases, and 14 bases separated the two germline ends. The CDR3 loop spans 16 amino acids. The V gene's germline CDR1 is LGHDT and CDR2 YNNKEL (reference sequence). CDR3 DNA: TGTGCCAGCAGCCACCTATCGGACATCGCTAACTATGGCTACACCTTC. Translating it yields CASSHLSDIANYGYTF. Supplemented by reference TRBV3-1 and TRBJ1-2, the full variable domain reads DTAVSQTPKYLVTQMGNDKSIKCEQNLGHDTMYWYKQDSKKFLKIMFSYNNKELIINETVPNRFSPKSPDKAHLNLHINSLELGDSAVYFCASSHLSDIANYGYTFGSGTRLTVV.

The V call is TRBV6-2 or TRBV6-3, the J call TRBJ1-2; D possibly corresponds to TRBD1 (5 bases). Germline lookup yields CDR1 MNHEY and CDR2 SVGEGT. Trimming took 3 bases from V and 3 from J, leaving 11 bases between them. This CDR3 has 14 residues. The CDR3 is CASSYPGLYYGYTF. CDR3 in DNA: TGTGCCAGCAGTTATCCAGGGCTTTACTATGGCTACACCTTC.

The chain is built from TRBV7-9 and TRBJ1-4; D unclear. From germline, CDR1 is SEHNR and CDR2 FQNEAQ (reference sequence). This CDR3 region has 15 residues. V was pared by 5 bases and J by 5 bases, with 15 bases between. The CDR3 loop reads CASSRDGARNEKLFF. CDR3 bases: TGTGCCAGCAGCAGAGACGGCGCTCGAAATGAAAAACTGTTTTTT.

This clonotype turned up a few times. V usage is TRBV28 and J usage is TRBJ1-5; 8 bases are a match to TRBD1. Losses at the gene ends were 7 bases for V and 1 base for J; bases not matched to a gene: 15. The CDR3 sequence is 18 residues long. CDR1 MDHEN and CDR2 SYDVKM come from the germline V gene. The CDR3 protein is CASTLQGQGLKSNQPQHF. DNA for the CDR3: TGTGCCAGCACCTTACAAGGACAGGGCTTAAAGAGCAATCAGCCCCAGCATTTT.